Only a few counts were recorded for the clone carrying this T cell receptor beta chain. What it recognizes is unknown. This sample stems from a study of T-cell memory formation after mild COVID-19. Study at large: TCR clusters showed largely donor specificity.

General study points: Some clones that responded turned up in pre-infection memory, which suggests that cross-reactive memory joined in. Chiefly within CM and EM were the contracting CD4+ clones; CD8+ ones were within EMRA.

Trimming took off 5 bases at V and 6 bases at J, with 16 bases between the two ends. CDR1 SGHTA and CDR2 FQGNSA come from the germline V gene. CDR3 length: 14 residues. TCRdb passed the 5' RACE reads through MiXCR, listing each CDR3 protein once. The sample yields about 250,000 distinct CDR3 sequences, about 16% seen once. The genes are TRBV7-2 and TRBJ2-5; no definite D call. The sample taken for sequencing was PBMCs or a T cell subset sorted from them (not recorded which). This receptor was taken from an adult woman who had mild COVID-19 (a few samples of this study predate the infection). Cell type and time point are not known. Here the CDR3 reads CASSPGGSIKTQYF. The CDR3 DNA reads TGTGCCAGCAGCCCCGGTGGTTCGATTAAGACCCAGTACTTC.